The 32 T cell receptor beta chains below all came from one sample that was sequenced in a study of regulatory T cells in long-lasting Graves disease (dated by TCRdb to 2020 to 2023). Library preparation was by multiplex PCR. The sample was run on an Illumina HiSeq 4000. To build TCR beta libraries, CDR3 regions were amplified by Arm-PCR using iRepertoire HTBI primers. TCRdb trimmed public reads at Q25 via fastp, called clones via MiXCR and kept in-frame beta chains. Under each unique CDR3 protein, matching rows form one entry showing the most common genes and DNA. Present in this sample are roughly 490,000 distinct CDR3 sequences, approximately 23% of which were seen just once. The ten largest clones take up less than 15% of the sample. This specimen's time point label, interpreted: persistent/refractory GD, antithyroid drugs over 5 years with positive TRAb. For both TCR sequencing and RNA sequencing, RNA was extracted from PBMCs using TRIzol.

Sequenced here: peripheral blood mononuclear cells (PBMCs), sampled when the disease was refractory, from a patient treated with antithyroid drugs. All receptors come from a female donor with Graves disease.

This clonotype was seen many times. This chain joins TRBV11-3 and TRBJ2-7, with D possibly being TRBD2 (6 bases). Trimming removed 6 bases from V and 5 bases from J, with 17 bases in between. Per the germline V gene, CDR1 is SGHNT and CDR2 is YENEEA. CDR3 length: 14 amino acids. The CDR3 DNA is TGTGCCAGCAGTTTATCCGGGACTTCCGACGAGCAGTACTTC. Its protein product is CASSLSGTSDEQYF.

This sequence joins TRBV3-1 and TRBJ2-6, with TRBD1 identical over 7 bases. The CDR3 is 19 residues long. Germline CDR1 and CDR2: LGHDT and YNNKEL (reference sequence). J gave up 0 bases and V 1 base, and 9 bases lay outside the gene matches. The CDR3 spells CASSQGVGTVSSGANVLTF. CDR3 coding DNA: TGTGCCAGCAGCCAAGGAGTTGGGACAGTAAGCTCTGGGGCCAACGTCCTGACTTTC. Full variable domain (outside the CDR3, taken from reference TRBV3-1 and TRBJ2-6): DTAVSQTPKYLVTQMGNDKSIKCEQNLGHDTMYWYKQDSKKFLKIMFSYNNKELIINETVPNRFSPKSPDKAHLNLHINSLELGDSAVYFCASSQGVGTVSSGANVLTFGAGSRLTVL.

Ten or more counts support this clonotype. The chain combines TRBV28 with TRBJ1-5; tentative D call: TRBD1 (5 bases). Per germline, CDR1 MDHEN and CDR2 SYDVKM. Between the trimmed V and J ends, which lost 5 bases and 7 bases, there was a span of 18 bases. The CDR3 runs to 15 residues. The CDR3: CASSIGEGISQPQHF. The CDR3 DNA is TGTGCCAGCAGTATAGGGGAGGGGATTTCCCAGCCCCAGCATTTT.

This clonotype was picked up many times. The chain combines TRBV20-1 with TRBJ1-2, with 9 bases matching TRBD1. This CDR3 contains 16 residues. Per germline, CDR1 DFQATT and CDR2 SNEGSKA (reference sequence). With 5 bases clipped from V and 6 bases from J, the junction kept 16 bases outside the gene matches. The CDR3 loop is CSARVLDRGVEHGYTF. The CDR3 bases are TGCAGTGCTCGAGTACTGGACAGGGGAGTGGAGCATGGCTACACCTTC.

This clonotype is a singleton in its sample. J is TRBJ2-2 and V is TRBV5-1, with 7 positions matching TRBD1. V dropped 4 bases and J dropped 6; count of bases not matched to a gene: 6. Germline V gives CDR1 SGHRS, CDR2 YFSETQ. CDR3 size: 14 residues. The CDR3 nucleotides read TGCGCCAGCAGCCCCCTACAGGGGTCCGGGGAGCTGTTTTTT. It specifies CASSPLQGSGELFF.

At least ten counts were recorded for this clonotype. The chain employs TRBV28 and TRBJ1-2; D is unresolved. Trimming took 5 bases from V and 2 from J, leaving 12 bases between them. The CDR3 loop spans 14 amino acids. Germline V CDR1 and CDR2: MDHEN, SYDVKM. Here the CDR3 DNA reads TGTGCCAGCAGTCTGACGAAGGCGAACTATGGCTACACCTTC. As protein: CASSLTKANYGYTF.

Note on this clonotype: Since a much larger clone is just one base distant, this may be a read error. CDR3: CASRLQGARKTQPQHF. CDR3 coding DNA: TGTGCCAGCAGGTTACAGGGGGCGCGGAAAACGCAGCCCCAGCATTTT. V is TRBV28 and J is TRBJ1-5; TRBD1 matches at 9 bases. Germline CDR1 is MDHEN and CDR2 is SYDVKM. The CDR3 extends over 16 amino acids. The J segment lost 7 bases and the V segment lost 6 bases, leaving 13 bases of the junction unmatched. Full variable domain (outside the CDR3, taken from reference TRBV28 and TRBJ1-5): DVKVTQSSRYLVKRTGEKVFLECVQDMDHENMFWYRQDPGLGLRLIYFSYDVKMKEKGDIPEGYSVSREKKERFSLILESASTNQTSMYLCASRLQGARKTQPQHFGDGTRLSIL.

The rearrangement joins TRBV12-3 or TRBV12-4 to TRBJ2-7; TRBD1 agrees at 9 bases. Losses at the gene ends were 4 bases for V and 4 bases for J; bases not matched to a gene: 11. The CDR3 sequence is 16 residues long. Here the CDR3 DNA reads TGTGCCAGCAGTTACTCGATTCGGGACAGGGAATACGAGCAGTACTTC. It yields the protein CASSYSIRDREYEQYF.

This clonotype was detected once. The CDR3 here is CASSLGGRPQHF. Written as DNA, the CDR3 is TGTGCCAGCAGCTTGGGAGGTAGGCCCCAGCATTTT. J is TRBJ1-5 and V is TRBV2; D gene ambiguous. Per germline, CDR1 SNHLY and CDR2 FYNNEI. The CDR3 runs to 12 residues. The germline V and J ends were trimmed by 6 bases and 9 bases, with 12 bases remaining between them.

About this clonotype: A read error may account for a junction end that differs from germline. The chain links TRBV2 to TRBJ2-7; no firm D call. This CDR3 has 11 residues. The germline gives CDR1 SNHLY, CDR2 FYNNEI. The CDR3 is CASTIKYEQCF. DNA of the CDR3: TGTGCCAGCACTATCAAGTACGAGCAGTGCTTC. Together with reference TRBV2 and TRBJ2-7, the CDR3 gives the full variable domain: EPEVTQTPSHQVTQMGQEVILRCVPISNHLYFYWYRQILGQKVEFLVSFYNNEISEKSEIFDDQFSVERPDGSNFTLKIRSTKLEDSAMYFCASTIKYEQCFGPGTRLTVT.

The rearrangement links TRBV14 to TRBJ1-1, with 7 bases matching TRBD1. Germline V gives CDR1 SGHDN, CDR2 FVKESK. After removal of 0 bases from V and 4 bases from J, the junction contained 14 bases not matched to a gene. The CDR3 extends over 18 amino acids. The CDR3 DNA sequence: TGTGCCAGCAGCCAAGAGTTGGTTACAGGGGTAGTTGGCACTGAAGCTTTCTTT. It codes for CASSQELVTGVVGTEAFF.

This sequence joins TRBV4-2 and TRBJ1-2; maybe TRBD1 (5 bases). Germline V CDR1 and CDR2: LGHNA, YNFKEQ. Trimming removed 6 bases from V and 2 bases from J, with 13 bases in between. The CDR3 sequence is 14 residues long. Here the CDR3 DNA reads TGTGCCAGCAGGGAGGGAGCAGGGAACTATGGCTACACCTTC. Its protein product is CASREGAGNYGYTF.

This clonotype was observed a few times. The chain couples TRBV7-9 to TRBJ2-5; D might be TRBD1 or TRBD2, each matching 5 bases. The germline V gene encodes CDR1 SEHNR and CDR2 FQNEAQ (reference sequence). The germline V and J ends were trimmed by 5 bases and 7 bases, with 20 bases remaining between them. CDR3 length equals 15 residues. DNA for the CDR3: TGTGCCAGCAGCCCACGAGGCGGAGAGGGGCGGACCCAGTACTTC. This translates into CASSPRGGEGRTQYF.

The V call is TRBV30, the J call TRBJ2-7, with D possibly matching TRBD1 (7 bases). CDR1 and CDR2 from the germline V gene are GTSNPN and SVGIG (reference sequence). Trimming pared 3 bases from V and 0 bases from J, leaving 12 bases between. The CDR3 has 14 residues. DNA for the CDR3: TGTGCCTGGAGGGCGGGACAGCTCTCCTACGAGCAGTACTTC. Amino acid sequence: CAWRAGQLSYEQYF.

This clonotype was seen many times. This sequence joins TRBV7-2 and TRBJ2-5; D uncertain. This CDR3 is built from 12 residues. V was trimmed by 5 bases and J by 4 bases, leaving 8 bases between them. Germline V gene data show CDR1 as SGHTA and CDR2 as FQGNSA. The CDR3 bases are TGTGCCAGCAGCGATAACGGAGAGACCCAGTACTTC. This sequence encodes CASSDNGETQYF.

Ten or more counts support this clonotype. This chain connects TRBV15 to TRBJ1-5; the D is unclear. The CDR3 totals 12 residues. Looked up from germline, CDR1 is LNHNV and CDR2 is YYDKDF (reference sequence). V lost 3 bases and J 7 bases, leaving 7 bases between the germline ends. The CDR3 DNA is TGTGCCACCAGCAGCCCATTCCAGCCCCAGCATTTT. This encodes CATSSPFQPQHF.

The chain recombines TRBV5-5 with TRBJ1-5; D gene ambiguous. CDR3 length equals 15 residues. Germline V lookup: CDR1 SGHKS, CDR2 YYEKEE (reference sequence). Trimming stripped 2 bases from V and 0 bases from J, with 9 bases between. CDR3 region: CASSFHNYSNQPQHF. CDR3 nucleotides: TGTGCCAGCAGCTTTCACAATTATAGCAATCAGCCCCAGCATTTT. Drawing the rest from reference TRBV5-5 and TRBJ1-5, the complete variable domain is DAGVTQSPTHLIKTRGQQVTLRCSPISGHKSVSWYQQVLGQGPQFIFQYYEKEERGRGNFPDRFSARQFPNYSSELNVNALLLGDSALYLCASSFHNYSNQPQHFGDGTRLSIL.

The chain links TRBV7-9 to TRBJ2-2, with D perhaps matching TRBD2 (8 bases). The CDR3 is 17 residues long. Germline values: CDR1 SEHNR, CDR2 FQNEAQ (reference sequence). V was trimmed by 4 bases and J by 0 bases, leaving 15 bases between them. In DNA form, the CDR3 reads TGTGCCAGCAGCTCCCGGGAGGGGGCCGCGAACACCGGGGAGCTGTTTTTT. Residues: CASSSREGAANTGELFF. The full variable domain, its missing parts supplied by reference TRBV7-9 and TRBJ2-2, is DTGVSQNPRHKITKRGQNVTFRCDPISEHNRLYWYRQTLGQGPEFLTYFQNEAQLEKSRLLSDRFSAERPKGSFSTLEIQRTEQGDSAMYLCASSSREGAANTGELFFGEGSRLTVL.

This clonotype was counted between two and nine times. This chain uses TRBV20-1 with TRBJ2-1; 11 nucleotides align to TRBD2. Germline CDR1 is DFQATT and CDR2 is SNEGSKA (reference sequence). The CDR3 length is 12 residues. The ends lost 4 bases at V and 8 bases at J; junction bases unmatched: 1. The CDR3 nucleotides read TGCAGTGCTATTAGCGGGGGGGATGAGCAGTTCTTC. As protein: CSAISGGDEQFF.

At least ten counts were recorded for this clonotype. The chain uses TRBV2 and TRBJ1-1; 10 bases agree with TRBD1. The CDR3 length is 12 residues. CDR1 SNHLY and CDR2 FYNNEI come from the germline V gene. V lost 7 bases and J lost 8; bases outside the gene matches: 4. The CDR3 spells CASTLTGGEAFF. The CDR3 bases are TGTGCCAGCACCCTGACAGGGGGCGAAGCTTTCTTT.

The chain's CDR3 is CASSLMGDSNQPQHF. Written as DNA, the CDR3 is TGTGCCAGCAGCTTAATGGGCGATAGCAATCAGCCCCAGCATTTT. The chain employs TRBV2 and TRBJ1-5; no definite D call. The CDR3 is made up of 15 amino acids. The germline V gene has CDR1 SNHLY and CDR2 FYNNEI. Trimming pared 6 bases from V and 0 bases from J, leaving 12 bases between. The whole variable domain, filled in from reference TRBV2 and TRBJ1-5, reads EPEVTQTPSHQVTQMGQEVILRCVPISNHLYFYWYRQILGQKVEFLVSFYNNEISEKSEIFDDQFSVERPDGSNFTLKIRSTKLEDSAMYFCASSLMGDSNQPQHFGDGTRLSIL.

The CDR3: CASSPSRGVTDTQYF. CDR3 DNA: TGTGCCAGCAGCCCCTCGCGGGGGGTCACAGATACGCAGTATTTT. The chain links TRBV12-3 or TRBV12-4 to TRBJ2-3, with 8 bases matching TRBD2. V lost 6 bases, J lost 2 bases, and 7 bases stayed unmatched. The CDR3 consists of 15 residues.

The chain links TRBV19 to TRBJ2-5; D tentatively fits TRBD1 or TRBD2 (5 bases each). The CDR3 spans 13 residues. Germline V gene data show CDR1 as LNHDA and CDR2 as SQIVND (reference sequence). V gave up 1 base and J gave up 5 bases, with 8 bases separating them. The DNA for the CDR3 is TGTGCCAGTAGTATAGGGGGACGCGAGACCCAGTACTTC. It codes for CASSIGGRETQYF.

This clonotype was picked up many times. This chain joins TRBV7-2 and TRBJ2-7; 8 bases are shared with TRBD2. V dropped 6 bases and J dropped 0; count of bases not matched to a gene: 4. This CDR3 contains 14 residues. CDR1 is SGHTA, CDR2 FQGNSA, per germline. CDR3 sequence (DNA): TGTGCCAGCAGTTCGGGGGGGGGCTCCTACGAGCAGTACTTC. Its translation: CASSSGGGSYEQYF.

There are many counts of this clonotype. This chain connects TRBV3-1 to TRBJ1-6; D not resolved. Germline CDR1 and CDR2: LGHDT and YNNKEL (reference sequence). This CDR3 comprises 13 residues. V lost 4 bases and J 7 bases, leaving 8 bases between the germline ends. The CDR3 DNA is TGTGCCAGCAGCCTTACGTCGAATTCACCCCTCCACTTT. It yields the protein CASSLTSNSPLHF.

At least ten counts were recorded for this clonotype. The gene calls are TRBV2 and TRBJ2-5; TRBD1 agrees at 7 bases. This CDR3 region has 14 residues. V trimming: 4 bases; J trimming: 3 bases; junction bases outside the gene matches: 5. From germline, CDR1 is SNHLY and CDR2 FYNNEI. The CDR3: CASSATGAEETQYF. CDR3 bases: TGTGCCAGCAGTGCTACAGGGGCAGAAGAGACCCAGTACTTC.

This clonotype was observed many times. The chain employs TRBV7-6 and TRBJ1-2; D is unclear. CDR1 SGHVS and CDR2 FNYEAQ come from the germline V gene. The CDR3 length is 16 residues. The V and J ends lost 0 bases and 4 bases respectively, with 15 bases between them. The DNA of the CDR3 is TGTGCCAGCAGCTTAGCCCCGGAGGGAAAATTCTATGGCTACACCTTC. It yields the protein CASSLAPEGKFYGYTF.

To note about this clonotype: The junction shows a germline mismatch at one end, possibly a read error. The chain carries TRBV13 and TRBJ1-1, with D possibly being TRBD1 (5 bases). Germline V gene sequence: CDR1 PRHDT, CDR2 FYEKMQ (reference sequence). The CDR3 length is 14 residues. The CDR3, as DNA: TGTGCCAGCAGCTTAGAGGGAGGGGCGGTCGCAAGTTGGTTT. Protein product: CASSLEGGAVASWF.

In its sample, this clonotype was seen a few times. The J gene is TRBJ2-2, the V gene TRBV28; D possibly matches TRBD1 or TRBD2 (6 bases each). The germline gives CDR1 MDHEN, CDR2 SYDVKM. Trimming removed 10 bases from V and 7 bases from J, with 34 bases in between. The CDR3 extends over 19 amino acids. In DNA, the CDR3 is TGTGCCATCAACCAGAAGGGGGGCCGAATCTTCGGGGCCCACGGGGAGCTGTTTTTT. It encodes CAINQKGGRIFGAHGELFF.

The chain has TRBV6-1 and TRBJ1-2; possible D gene TRBD1, 6 bases. The CDR3 is made up of 16 amino acids. Germline values: CDR1 MNHNS, CDR2 SASEGT. The germline V and J ends were trimmed by 6 bases and 4 bases, with 21 bases remaining between them. The CDR3 DNA reads as TGTGCCAGCAGCCCGATCATGCAGGGGAAATTCTATGGCTACACCTTC. This sequence encodes CASSPIMQGKFYGYTF.

At least ten counts were recorded for this clonotype. The rearrangement uses TRBV7-2 and TRBJ1-5; unclear D gene. The CDR3 extends over 15 amino acids. Germline V lookup: CDR1 SGHTA, CDR2 FQGNSA. Deletions cut 5 bases from V and 3 bases from J, with 14 bases between. CDR3 bases: TGTGCCAGCAGCCGGATGAACGACATCAATCAGCCCCAGCATTTT. Its protein is CASSRMNDINQPQHF.

This clonotype was found many times. The chain uses TRBV12-3 or TRBV12-4 and TRBJ2-5; no clear D. Trimming took off 4 bases at V and 13 bases at J, with 13 bases between the two ends. The CDR3 has 11 amino acids. DNA of the CDR3: TGTGCCAGCAGTTATCGAAGTAGGCTGTACTTC. Translated: CASSYRSRLYF.